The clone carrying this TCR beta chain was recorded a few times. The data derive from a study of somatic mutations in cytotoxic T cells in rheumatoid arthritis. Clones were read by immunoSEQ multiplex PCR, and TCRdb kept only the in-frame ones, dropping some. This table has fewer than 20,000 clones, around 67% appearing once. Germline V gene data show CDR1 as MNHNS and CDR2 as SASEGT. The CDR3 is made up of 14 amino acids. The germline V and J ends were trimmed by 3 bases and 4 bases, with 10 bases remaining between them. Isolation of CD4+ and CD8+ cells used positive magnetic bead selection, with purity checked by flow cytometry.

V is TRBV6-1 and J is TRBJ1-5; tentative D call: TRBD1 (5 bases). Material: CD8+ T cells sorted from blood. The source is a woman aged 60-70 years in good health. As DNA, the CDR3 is TGTGCCAGCAGTGACGGGGGTGGGAATCAGCCCCAGCATTTT. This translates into CASSDGGGNQPQHF.